What follows are 28 T cell receptor beta chains derived from one specimen sequenced in a study of T cell changes during pregnancy in multiple sclerosis. This table comes from immunoSEQ multiplex PCR, and its TCRdb copy is limited to in-frame clones, with some not included. The sample lists 55,000 to 70,000 clones, 89% occurring once. The sample consisted of peripheral blood, taken in the first trimester of pregnancy. The receptors stem from a female donor with multiple sclerosis, enrolled in a pregnancy study.

The chain joins TRBV7-9 to TRBJ1-2; 7 bases are shared with TRBD1. CDR1 and CDR2 from the germline V gene are SEHNR and FQNEAQ (reference sequence). V trimming: 1 base; J trimming: 4 bases; junction bases outside the gene matches: 12. This CDR3 has 17 amino acids. The CDR3 here is CASSLEDRVPISYGYTF. In DNA, the CDR3 is TGTGCCAGCAGCTTAGAAGACAGGGTGCCCATCAGCTATGGCTACACCTTC.

This chain uses TRBV20-1 with TRBJ2-7; a possible D gene is TRBD2 (5 bases). The CDR3 sequence is 11 residues long. Germline V gives CDR1 DFQATT, CDR2 SNEGSKA (reference sequence). Trimming cost V 6 bases and J 2 bases, with 8 bases left between them. The CDR3 spells CSAGLTYEQYF. The CDR3 DNA follows: TGCAGTGCCGGACTTACCTACGAGCAGTACTTC.

The chain recombines TRBV7-2 with TRBJ2-7; 8 bases are a match to TRBD1. V was pared by 2 bases and J by 5 bases, with 5 bases of the junction left unmatched. The CDR3 covers 14 residues. The germline gives CDR1 SGHTA, CDR2 FQGNSA. DNA of the CDR3: TGTGCCAGCAGCTTACCCTCGACAGGGGACGAGCAGTACTTC. Translating gives CASSLPSTGDEQYF.

This chain links TRBV27 with TRBJ1-1; D gene ambiguous. The CDR3 has 15 residues. Germline CDR1 is MNHEY and CDR2 is SMNVEV (reference sequence). Trimming took off 0 bases at V and 0 bases at J, with 8 bases between the two ends. In DNA, the CDR3 is TGTGCCAGCAGTTTATCTCCGGGGATGAACACTGAAGCTTTCTTT. Protein sequence: CASSLSPGMNTEAFF.

This chain joins TRBV5-4 and TRBJ2-7, with 13 bases lining up with TRBD2. Losses at the gene ends were 4 bases for V and 2 bases for J; bases not matched to a gene: 0. The CDR3 consists of 14 residues. Germline V lookup: CDR1 SGHNT, CDR2 YYREEE (reference sequence). CDR3 protein: CASSGTSGTYEQYF. The CDR3 DNA sequence: TGTGCCAGCAGCGGGACTAGCGGGACCTACGAGCAGTACTTC.

This chain joins TRBV20-1 and TRBJ1-2; D gene unclear. V was cut by 2 bases and J by 2 bases, with 3 bases left in between. The CDR3 covers 11 residues. Germline V gene sequence: CDR1 DFQATT, CDR2 SNEGSKA (reference sequence). Here the CDR3 DNA reads TGCAGTGCTAGACTCAACTATGGCTACACCTTC. It yields the protein CSARLNYGYTF.

This chain uses TRBV18 with TRBJ1-1; D ambiguous. CDR3 length: 12 amino acids. Germline V CDR1 and CDR2: KGHSH, LQKENI. Trimming stripped 2 bases from V and 11 bases from J, with 12 bases between. The CDR3 bases are TGTGCCAGCTCACCAGTCGGTGGAGCGGCTTTCTTT. Translation gives CASSPVGGAAFF.

The rearrangement uses TRBV5-6 and TRBJ2-3; 7 bases line up with TRBD2. V lost 2 bases and J lost 4; bases outside the gene matches: 1. Germline CDR1 SGHDT, CDR2 YYEEEE. CDR3 length: 13 amino acids. The DNA for the CDR3 is TGTGCCAGCAGCTTCACTAGCGCAGATACGCAGTATTTT. Amino acids: CASSFTSADTQYF.

The V call is TRBV14, the J call TRBJ1-1; a weak D match, TRBD1 (5 bases). This CDR3 has 14 residues. Trimming left V 7 bases short and J 0 bases short, with 12 bases between. From germline, CDR1 is SGHDN and CDR2 FVKESK. The CDR3 reads CASKGLNMNTEAFF. For the CDR3, the DNA is TGTGCCAGCAAGGGGTTGAACATGAACACTGAAGCTTTCTTT. Full variable domain (missing parts from reference TRBV14 and TRBJ1-1): EAGVTQFPSHSVIEKGQTVTLRCDPISGHDNLYWYRRVMGKEIKFLLHFVKESKQDESGMPNNRFLAERTGGTYSTLKVQPAELEDSGVYFCASKGLNMNTEAFFGQGTRLTVV.

The V and J genes are TRBV7-2 and TRBJ2-1; D is perhaps TRBD2 (6 bases). Deletions cut 2 bases from V and 5 bases from J, with 16 bases between. Germline assignment: CDR1 SGHTA and CDR2 FQGNSA. This CDR3 is 16 amino acids long. CDR3 residues: CASSLSGIAENNEQFF. The CDR3 nucleotides are TGTGCCAGCAGCTTATCGGGTATAGCGGAAAACAATGAGCAGTTCTTC.

The chain combines TRBV9 with TRBJ1-2; 7 positions match TRBD1. Trimming removed 4 bases from V and 2 bases from J; junction bases left unmatched: 5. Germline V gene sequence: CDR1 SGDLS, CDR2 YYNGEE. This CDR3 has 14 amino acids. CDR3 in amino acids: CASSPGTDNYGYTF. CDR3 nucleotides: TGTGCCAGCAGCCCCGGGACAGACAACTATGGCTACACCTTC.

V is TRBV19 and J is TRBJ1-1, with D perhaps TRBD1 (6 bases). The CDR3 has 15 amino acids. Trimming pared 5 bases from V and 0 bases from J, leaving 13 bases between. Germline V gene sequence: CDR1 LNHDA, CDR2 SQIVND (reference sequence). In nucleotides, the CDR3 is TGTGCCAGTAGTTATACAGGGTCAGTGAACACTGAAGCTTTCTTT. Protein sequence: CASSYTGSVNTEAFF.

Written as DNA, the CDR3 is TGTGCCAGCAGCTCTGGACAGGGGGATGAAAAACTGTTTTTT. Translation gives CASSSGQGDEKLFF. The chain combines TRBV13 with TRBJ1-4; the match to TRBD1 covers 10 bases. Germline lookup yields CDR1 PRHDT and CDR2 FYEKMQ (reference sequence). The CDR3 is made up of 14 amino acids. Germline trimming cut 4 bases from V and 6 bases from J; bases unmatched to any gene: 2.

The chain carries TRBV2 and TRBJ1-2, with D uncertain. Germline loops: CDR1 SNHLY, CDR2 FYNNEI. This CDR3 contains 13 residues. Trimming cost V 4 bases and J 8 bases, with 14 bases left between them. Written as DNA, the CDR3 is TGTGCCAGCAGTGGAGGGAACTTAGGAGGCTACACCTTC. This sequence encodes CASSGGNLGGYTF.

V gene TRBV10-2 combines with J gene TRBJ1-2; the D is unclear. Germline CDR1 and CDR2: WSHSY and SAAADI. This CDR3 comprises 14 residues. The ends were cut back, 7 bases at V and 4 bases at J, with 16 bases in the middle. The CDR3 spells CASIPSGYGYGYTF. The CDR3 region has the DNA TGCGCCAGCATCCCGAGCGGGTATGGCTATGGCTACACCTTC.

The V call is TRBV18, the J call TRBJ1-4; no reliable D call. The V and J ends lost 4 bases and 6 bases respectively, with 9 bases between them. Germline V gives CDR1 KGHSH, CDR2 LQKENI. This CDR3 contains 13 residues. CDR3 coding DNA: TGTGCCAGCTCACGCCAGGCAGATGAAAAACTGTTTTTT. It codes for CASSRQADEKLFF.

The chain uses TRBV11-2 and TRBJ2-1, with TRBD2 matching over 8 bases. In germline, CDR1 is SGHAT, CDR2 FQNNGV. The junction had 2 bases not matched to a gene; V was cut back by 2 bases and J by 5 bases. The CDR3 sequence is 14 residues long. CDR3 sequence reads: CASSLRLANNEQFF. The CDR3 coding sequence is TGTGCCAGCAGCTTAAGACTAGCGAACAATGAGCAGTTCTTC. The full variable domain, its missing parts supplied by reference TRBV11-2 and TRBJ2-1, is EAGVAQSPRYKIIEKRQSVAFWCNPISGHATLYWYQQILGQGPKLLIQFQNNGVVDDSQLPKDRFSAERLKGVDSTLKIQPAKLEDSAVYLCASSLRLANNEQFFGPGTRLTVL.

CDR3 nucleotide sequence: TGCGCCAGCAGCTTATCACAGGGGGGCGCGGCTGAGCAGTTCTTC. It translates to CASSLSQGGAAEQFF. This sequence joins TRBV5-1 and TRBJ2-1; 8 bases align to TRBD1. This CDR3 is 15 amino acids long. V shed 2 bases, J shed 9 bases, and the junction held 10 bases outside the gene matches. Germline V gene data show CDR1 as SGHRS and CDR2 as YFSETQ.

V gene TRBV14 combines with J gene TRBJ2-2, with unresolved D. Germline V gives CDR1 SGHDN, CDR2 FVKESK. The CDR3 sequence is 12 residues long. V was pared by 7 bases and J by 6 bases, with 9 bases between. The DNA of the CDR3 is TGTGCCAGCAACCTAGTAGCCGGGGAGCTGTTTTTT. Its protein product is CASNLVAGELFF.

This sequence joins TRBV19 and TRBJ1-4; maybe TRBD1 (6 bases). In germline, CDR1 is LNHDA, CDR2 SQIVND (reference sequence). The length of the CDR3 is 16 residues. V lost 5 bases and J 0 bases, leaving 13 bases between the germline ends. CDR3 DNA sequence: TGTGCCAGTAGTTCCGGACAGACAGCAACTAATGAAAAACTGTTTTTT. Its protein product is CASSSGQTATNEKLFF.

This chain joins TRBV6-1 and TRBJ1-1; 8 positions match TRBD1. Germline CDR1 MNHNS, CDR2 SASEGT. Trimming cost V 1 base and J 9 bases; bases outside gene matches: 7. This CDR3 region has 14 residues. For the CDR3, the DNA is TGTGCCAGCAGTGAAGAACCTTACAGGGGGAAAGCTTTCTTT. Its translation: CASSEEPYRGKAFF.

The genes are TRBV6-1 and TRBJ1-2; D is unclear. CDR3 length: 13 residues. Per the germline V gene, CDR1 is MNHNS and CDR2 is SASEGT. The V end was cut by 3 bases, the J end by 0 bases, with 5 bases between. CDR3 sequence (DNA): TGTGCCAGCAGTGAGGAGTCTAACTATGGCTACACCTTC. This encodes CASSEESNYGYTF.

V and J are TRBV6-1 and TRBJ1-5; 8 bases agree with TRBD1. The CDR3 runs 15 residues. Germline loops: CDR1 MNHNS, CDR2 SASEGT. The trim removed 1 base at V and 7 bases at J, leaving 6 bases unmatched. The CDR3 DNA reads TGTGCCAGCAGTGAAGGAGGACAGGGTTCGCAGCCCCAGCATTTT. Protein product: CASSEGGQGSQPQHF.

The chain is built from TRBV5-5 and TRBJ2-5; D might be TRBD2 (6 bases). CDR3 size: 16 residues. Germline V gene sequence: CDR1 SGHKS, CDR2 YYEKEE (reference sequence). V was shortened by 4 bases and J by 5 bases, with 21 bases between the two germline ends. In DNA form, the CDR3 reads TGTGCCAGCAGCCGGCCGGGGGATCTTGGGGCGGAGACCCAGTACTTC. Residues: CASSRPGDLGAETQYF.

The rearrangement uses TRBV6-6 and TRBJ2-3; tentatively, D is TRBD2 (5 bases). V lost 7 bases and J 2 bases, leaving 10 bases between the germline ends. The CDR3 has 13 residues. CDR1 is MNHNY, CDR2 SVGAGI, per germline (reference sequence). The CDR3 nucleotides read TGTGCCAGCACGAGTCGGGACACAGATACGCAGTATTTT. This sequence encodes CASTSRDTDTQYF.

V is TRBV2 and J is TRBJ2-7; 13 bases align to TRBD2. Germline V lookup: CDR1 SNHLY, CDR2 FYNNEI. This CDR3 has 15 amino acids. Trimming removed 6 bases from V and 2 bases from J; junction bases left unmatched: 4. CDR3 coding DNA: TGTGCCAGCAGACCCACTAGCGGGAGGGCCTACGAGCAGTACTTC. It codes for CASRPTSGRAYEQYF.

V is TRBV5-1 and J is TRBJ1-5, with unresolved D. The V and J ends lost 4 bases and 5 bases respectively, with 16 bases between them. The CDR3 is made up of 15 amino acids. Germline V gene data show CDR1 as SGHRS and CDR2 as YFSETQ. In DNA, the CDR3 is TGCGCCAGCAGCCCGTGGGGAGCAGAAGATCAGCCCCAGCATTTT. Its protein is CASSPWGAEDQPQHF.

The chain combines TRBV28 with TRBJ2-3; D perhaps matches TRBD1 (6 bases). Trimming pared 11 bases from V and 0 bases from J, leaving 15 bases between. The CDR3 is 14 amino acids. CDR1 is MDHEN and CDR2 is SYDVKM in the germline V gene. The CDR3 DNA sequence: TGTGCCCTAAGGGGACAAGTTAGCACAGATACGCAGTATTTT. It specifies CALRGQVSTDTQYF.